The 27 T cell receptor beta chains given below trace back to one sample, sequenced in a study of human T cells and chemical hapten exposure. TCRdb processed the RACE reads anew with MiXCR; each CDR3 protein has one entry. The sample includes roughly 150,000 distinct CDR3 sequences, about 30% of them seen just once. Noted time point: patch test 3, about 24 weeks after DPC sensitization. Treatment reported: therapeutic diphenylcyclopropenone sensitization with weekly scalp DPC. Sequences were derived from whole blood, sampled in connection with sensitization to the hapten diphenylcyclopropenone (DPC). These receptors all come from a woman between 18 and 29 years old with alopecia areata. Some clones in this sample may be carry-over from other donors' samples.

This clonotype was seen only a few times. The CDR3 nucleotides are TGCGCCAGCAGCTCTTTCACCGGGGAGCTGTTTTTT. It codes for CASSSFTGELFF. V usage is TRBV4-3 and J usage is TRBJ2-2; no firm D call. V lost 5 bases to trimming and J lost 4 bases, with 5 bases between them. Germline assignment: CDR1 LGHNA and CDR2 YSLEER. The CDR3 has 12 amino acids.

This clonotype was counted only a few times. The V and J genes are TRBV7-8 and TRBJ1-1; D unresolved. This CDR3 region has 15 residues. Trimming stripped 4 bases from V and 1 base from J, with 13 bases between. The germline V gene encodes CDR1 SGHVS and CDR2 FQNEAQ. CDR3: CASSYNFGGNTEAFF. Written as DNA, the CDR3 is TGTGCCAGCAGCTACAATTTCGGAGGGAACACTGAAGCTTTCTTT.

The chain is built from TRBV2 and TRBJ1-1, with TRBD1 identical over 7 bases. Per the germline V gene, CDR1 is SNHLY and CDR2 is FYNNEI. Trimming took 0 bases from V and 5 from J; bases not matched to a gene: 6. The CDR3 has 15 residues. The CDR3 DNA sequence: TGTGCCAGCAGTGAAGCGCTAAGGGGGCGGACTGAAGCTTTCTTT. It yields the protein CASSEALRGRTEAFF.

This clonotype occurred many times. V usage is TRBV7-2 and J usage is TRBJ2-5; 10 positions match TRBD2. In germline, CDR1 is SGHTA, CDR2 FQGNSA. The junction had 15 bases not matched to a gene; V was cut back by 5 bases and J by 0 bases. The CDR3 length is 19 residues. The CDR3 sequence is CASSRFLAGGEGYQETQYF. The CDR3 bases are TGTGCCAGCAGCCGCTTTTTAGCGGGGGGCGAGGGGTACCAAGAGACCCAGTACTTC.

This clonotype appeared many times. The rearrangement uses TRBV29-1 and TRBJ1-4; a possible D gene is TRBD1 (5 bases). Trimming took off 4 bases at V and 8 bases at J, with 14 bases between the two ends. Germline V gene sequence: CDR1 SQVTM, CDR2 ANQGSEA. The CDR3 is made up of 13 amino acids. CDR3 amino acids: CSVAGGGSEKLFF. The CDR3 DNA is TGCAGCGTTGCTGGCGGGGGAAGCGAAAAACTGTTTTTT.

The rearrangement links TRBV5-1 to TRBJ1-1; D unclear. Trimming removed 4 bases at V and 1 base at J, with 5 bases between. From germline, CDR1 is SGHRS and CDR2 YFSETQ. This CDR3 has 12 amino acids. The CDR3 nucleotides are TGCGCCAGCAGCCCAGAGAACACTGAAGCTTTCTTT. As protein: CASSPENTEAFF.

The V gene is TRBV27, the J gene TRBJ2-7, with D tentatively TRBD1 (6 bases). V was trimmed by 2 bases and J by 2 bases, leaving 10 bases between them. Germline loops: CDR1 MNHEY, CDR2 SMNVEV (reference sequence). The CDR3 consists of 14 residues. The CDR3 spells CASSLRTDAYEQYF. CDR3 in DNA: TGTGCCAGCAGTTTAAGGACAGATGCCTACGAGCAGTACTTC.

The V gene is TRBV2, the J gene TRBJ2-7; 9 bases align to TRBD1. Trimming removed 5 bases from V and 3 bases from J; junction bases left unmatched: 11. The CDR3 length is 16 residues. The germline CDR1 and CDR2 sequences are SNHLY and FYNNEI. The CDR3 DNA is TGTGCCAGCAGTCCCTTGGACAGGGGAAAACTCTACGAGCAGTACTTC. This translates into CASSPLDRGKLYEQYF.

This chain uses TRBV27 with TRBJ2-3; D remains ambiguous. Trimming took 1 base from V and 0 from J, leaving 8 bases between them. The CDR3 length is 15 residues. CDR1 is MNHEY and CDR2 is SMNVEV in the germline V gene (reference sequence). For the CDR3, the DNA is TGTGCCAGCAGTTTATTTAAGGCTAGCACAGATACGCAGTATTTT. It translates to CASSLFKASTDTQYF.

V and J are TRBV7-9 and TRBJ2-1, with a tentative D call TRBD2 (5 bases). This CDR3 has 14 amino acids. V lost 11 bases and J lost 3, with 17 bases in between. Germline CDR1 and CDR2: SEHNR and FQNEAQ (reference sequence). The CDR3 nucleotides read TGTGCCTCTTGGGGAGCAAAAAACTACAATGAGCAGTTCTTC. Protein product: CASWGAKNYNEQFF.

V usage is TRBV20-1 and J usage is TRBJ1-5; D possibly corresponds to TRBD1 (5 bases). This CDR3 has 17 amino acids. Trimming took 6 bases from V and 3 from J, leaving 24 bases between them. Germline lookup yields CDR1 DFQATT and CDR2 SNEGSKA (reference sequence). The CDR3 sequence: CSAPLRTGAGINQPQHF. CDR3 DNA sequence: TGCAGTGCCCCACTTCGGACCGGAGCAGGGATCAATCAGCCCCAGCATTTT.

The rearrangement uses TRBV4-1 and TRBJ2-5; no clear D gene. CDR1 is MGHRA and CDR2 is YSYEKL in the germline V gene. Between the trimmed V and J ends, which lost 1 base and 1 base, there was a span of 10 bases. The length of the CDR3 is 15 residues. The DNA of the CDR3 is TGCGCCAGCAGCCAAGCTGAGACGTCCCAAGAGACCCAGTACTTC. It yields the protein CASSQAETSQETQYF.

On this clonotype: At one of its ends the junction is not consistent with the germline gene, which may arise from a read error. This chain connects TRBV7-3 to TRBJ1-6; D gene uncertain. Looked up from germline, CDR1 is SGHTA and CDR2 is FQGTGA. The CDR3 loop spans 22 amino acids. CDR3 coding DNA: TGTGCCAGCAGCTTACGTCGGCACCCTAACCGAGCGGGATGGGCTACTGTAATTCACCCCTCCTTT. Encoded protein: CASSLRRHPNRAGWATVIHPSF.

CDR3: CASSPGQSPLRTEAFF. CDR3 coding DNA: TGCGCCAGCAGCCCTGGACAGTCTCCTCTGAGAACTGAAGCTTTCTTT. The chain combines TRBV4-1 with TRBJ1-1, with D possibly matching TRBD1 (6 bases). Germline V lookup: CDR1 MGHRA, CDR2 YSYEKL. CDR3 length equals 16 residues. Trimming shortened V by 4 bases and J by 5 bases, and 20 bases separated the two germline ends.

The CDR3 coding sequence is TGCGCCAGCAGCTTCCAGGAAGGAGGCACCGGGGAGCTGTTTTTT. Amino acids: CASSFQEGGTGELFF. The chain couples TRBV5-1 to TRBJ2-2; a weak D match, TRBD2 (5 bases). Germline CDR1 reads SGHRS; CDR2 reads YFSETQ. CDR3 length equals 15 residues. Trimming took 2 bases from V and 4 from J, leaving 12 bases between them.

In this sample, this clonotype turned up a few times. The rearrangement joins TRBV6-5 to TRBJ2-1; the D gene is possibly TRBD1 (5 bases). Germline V CDR1 and CDR2: MNHEY, SVGAGI. V was trimmed by 3 bases and J by 5 bases, leaving 8 bases between them. The CDR3 has 13 amino acids. This chain's CDR3 is CASSYSGNNEQFF. The CDR3 DNA follows: TGTGCCAGCAGTTATTCAGGGAACAATGAGCAGTTCTTC.

This rearrangement joins TRBV12-3 or TRBV12-4 to TRBJ2-1; 9 bases are a match to TRBD2. The CDR3 length is 15 residues. The V gene end was trimmed by 6 bases and the J gene end by 4 bases; junction bases not matched to a gene: 7. The DNA for the CDR3 is TGTGCCAGCAGGACGGGACTAGCTCAGTACAATGAGCAGTTCTTC. Translated, it gives CASRTGLAQYNEQFF.

Regarding this clonotype: The junction does not match germline at one end; this may be a read error. This sequence joins TRBV7-2 and TRBJ1-4; no reliable D call. The CDR3 spans 14 residues. Germline V CDR1 and CDR2: SGHTA, FQGNSA. CDR3 sequence: CVSSLGSTNEKLFF. The CDR3, as DNA: TGTGTCAGCAGCTTAGGGTCAACTAATGAAAAACTGTTTTTT.

The rearrangement joins TRBV7-8 to TRBJ2-7; TRBD2 agrees at 9 bases. Germline V gene lookup returns CDR1 SGHVS and CDR2 FQNEAQ. V shed 7 bases and J 4 bases; nucleotides not matched to a gene: 5. The length of the CDR3 is 13 residues. This CDR3 reads CASTRTSAYEQYF. The CDR3 coding sequence is TGTGCCAGCACCCGGACTAGCGCGTACGAGCAGTACTTC.

This clonotype occurred a few times. The genes are TRBV29-1 and TRBJ2-1; D call uncertain. V lost 6 bases, J lost 4 bases, and 10 bases lay in between. The germline V gene has CDR1 SQVTM and CDR2 ANQGSEA. The CDR3 spans 12 residues. This chain's CDR3 is CSVRTEYNEQFF. The CDR3 coding sequence is TGCAGCGTCCGCACAGAGTACAATGAGCAGTTCTTC.

Only a few counts were recorded for this clonotype. The V gene is TRBV3-1, the J gene TRBJ2-1, with 14 bases lining up with TRBD2. Per germline, CDR1 LGHDT and CDR2 YNNKEL (reference sequence). This CDR3 is 15 amino acids long. V gave up 4 bases and J gave up 8 bases; unmatched junction bases: 4. CDR3 sequence: CASSRGLAGVYEQFF. The CDR3 DNA reads as TGTGCCAGCAGCCGGGGACTAGCGGGAGTATATGAGCAGTTCTTC.

This clonotype was counted a few times. The V gene is TRBV9, the J gene TRBJ2-3, with D unclear. Per the germline V gene, CDR1 is SGDLS and CDR2 is YYNGEE. This CDR3 is built from 15 residues. Deletions cut 0 bases from V and 1 base from J, with 9 bases between. The CDR3 reads CASSVVGRGTDTQYF. CDR3 DNA: TGTGCCAGCAGCGTAGTTGGAAGAGGCACAGATACGCAGTATTTT.

The chain uses TRBV6-4 and TRBJ1-1, with D hard to call. Per germline, CDR1 MRHNA and CDR2 SNTAGT. Trimming stripped 4 bases from V and 3 bases from J, with 9 bases between. The CDR3 consists of 13 residues. As DNA, the CDR3 is TGTGCCAGCAGTGTGGGGAAATACACTGAAGCTTTCTTT. Protein: CASSVGKYTEAFF.

This clonotype was detected only a few times. V is TRBV15 and J is TRBJ2-4; D is uncertain. The CDR3 has 13 residues. V gave up 1 base and J gave up 5 bases, with 6 bases separating them. Germline lookup yields CDR1 LNHNV and CDR2 YYDKDF (reference sequence). CDR3 nucleotides: TGTGCCACCAGCAGAGTGCAGGAAAACATTCAGTACTTC. It specifies CATSRVQENIQYF.

The V call is TRBV4-1, the J call TRBJ1-4; 11 positions match TRBD1. The germline CDR1 and CDR2 sequences are MGHRA and YSYEKL. The CDR3 has 19 amino acids. The J segment lost 2 bases and the V segment lost 4 bases, leaving 12 bases of the junction unmatched. The chain's CDR3 is CASSLKLDRGHFTNEKLFF. The CDR3 bases are TGCGCCAGCAGCCTAAAATTGGACAGGGGGCATTTCACTAATGAAAAACTGTTTTTT.

This clonotype was detected a few times. This rearrangement joins TRBV27 to TRBJ1-4, with a possible D match to TRBD1 (5 bases). V was pared by 4 bases and J by 8 bases, with 11 bases between. Per germline, CDR1 MNHEY and CDR2 SMNVEV (reference sequence). CDR3 size: 13 residues. Written as DNA, the CDR3 is TGTGCCAGCAGTTCGGGACTTCAGGAAAAACTGTTTTTT. As protein: CASSSGLQEKLFF.

The rearrangement joins TRBV20-1 to TRBJ2-7; TRBD1 matches 8 bases. The germline V gene encodes CDR1 DFQATT and CDR2 SNEGSKA (reference sequence). The CDR3 is made up of 13 amino acids. The V segment lost 5 bases and the J segment 4 bases; nucleotides outside the gene matches: 7. CDR3 DNA: TGCAGTGCTTCTACCGGACAGGGTTACGAGCAGTACTTC. Translated: CSASTGQGYEQYF.